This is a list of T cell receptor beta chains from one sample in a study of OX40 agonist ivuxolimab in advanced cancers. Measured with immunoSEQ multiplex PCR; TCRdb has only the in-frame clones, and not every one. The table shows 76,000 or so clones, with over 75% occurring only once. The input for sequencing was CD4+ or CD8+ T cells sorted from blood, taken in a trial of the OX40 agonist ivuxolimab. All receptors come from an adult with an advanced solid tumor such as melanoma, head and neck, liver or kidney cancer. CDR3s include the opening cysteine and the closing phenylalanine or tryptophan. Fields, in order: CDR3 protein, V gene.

CDR3 protein: CASSEIFGLRELFF
V gene: TRBV2

CDR3 protein: CASSVAPGQETQYF
V gene: TRBV9

CDR3 protein: CASSTTGTEKETQYF
V gene: TRBV4-1

CDR3 protein: CASSDYTGGPPRYNEQFF
V gene: TRBV7-6

CDR3 protein: CASKPGQGTEAFF
V gene: TRBV7-6

CDR3 protein: CASSQQGGGYTF
V gene: TRBV4-2

CDR3 protein: CASSLPPYTEAFF
V gene: TRBV6-5

CDR3 protein: CASSEQTGTGNGYTF
V gene: TRBV19

CDR3 protein: CASRGTGLGYEQYF
V gene: TRBV5-1

CDR3 protein: CASRSRDPPEEQFF
V gene: TRBV6-5

CDR3 protein: CASSLRISTDTQYF
V gene: TRBV11-2

CDR3 protein: CAISGQGNVGELFF
V gene: TRBV10-3

CDR3 protein: CASSKGLAGRETQYF
V gene: TRBV19